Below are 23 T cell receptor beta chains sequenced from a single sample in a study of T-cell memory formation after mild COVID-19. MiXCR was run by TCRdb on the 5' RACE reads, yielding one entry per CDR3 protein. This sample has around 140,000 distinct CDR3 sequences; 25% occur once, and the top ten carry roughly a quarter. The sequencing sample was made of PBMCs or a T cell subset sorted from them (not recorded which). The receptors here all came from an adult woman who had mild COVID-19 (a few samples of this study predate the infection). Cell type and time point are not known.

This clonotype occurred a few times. Here the CDR3 reads CASSRDTGNSKNIQYF. CDR3 DNA sequence: TGTGCCAGCAGCCGTGATACAGGGAACTCCAAAAACATTCAGTACTTC. V and J are TRBV7-8 and TRBJ2-4, with TRBD1 as a possible D gene (6 bases). The CDR3 extends over 16 amino acids. The V end was cut by 5 bases, the J end by 2 bases, with 16 bases between. Germline CDR1 SGHVS, CDR2 FQNEAQ.

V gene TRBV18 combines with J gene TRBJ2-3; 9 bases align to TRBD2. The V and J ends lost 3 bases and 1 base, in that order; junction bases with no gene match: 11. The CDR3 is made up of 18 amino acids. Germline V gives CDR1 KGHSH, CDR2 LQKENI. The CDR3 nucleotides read TGTGCCAGCTCACCGGCGGGGGGGCATCATGCGGGCACAGATACGCAGTATTTT. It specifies CASSPAGGHHAGTDTQYF.

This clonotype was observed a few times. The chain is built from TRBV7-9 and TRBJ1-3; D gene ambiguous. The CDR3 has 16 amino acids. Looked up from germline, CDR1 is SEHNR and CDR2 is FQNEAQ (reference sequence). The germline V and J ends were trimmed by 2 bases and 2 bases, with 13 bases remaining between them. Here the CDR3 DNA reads TGTGCCAGCAGCTTAAATCCGTCTGGGACTGGAAACACCATATATTTT. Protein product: CASSLNPSGTGNTIYF.

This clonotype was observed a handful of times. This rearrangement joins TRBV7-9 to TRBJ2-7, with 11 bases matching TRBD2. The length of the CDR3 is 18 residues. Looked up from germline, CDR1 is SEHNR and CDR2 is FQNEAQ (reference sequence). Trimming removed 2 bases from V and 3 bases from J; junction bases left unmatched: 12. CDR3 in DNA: TGTGCCAGCAGCTTATCCGACGGGACTAGCGGAATCAACTACGAGCAGTACTTC. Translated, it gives CASSLSDGTSGINYEQYF.

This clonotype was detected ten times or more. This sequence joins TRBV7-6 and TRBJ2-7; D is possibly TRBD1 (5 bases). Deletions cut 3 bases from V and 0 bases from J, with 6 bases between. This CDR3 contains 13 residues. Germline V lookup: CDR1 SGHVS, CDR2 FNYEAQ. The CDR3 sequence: CASSFDSSYEQYF. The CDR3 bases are TGTGCCAGCAGCTTTGACAGCTCCTACGAGCAGTACTTC.

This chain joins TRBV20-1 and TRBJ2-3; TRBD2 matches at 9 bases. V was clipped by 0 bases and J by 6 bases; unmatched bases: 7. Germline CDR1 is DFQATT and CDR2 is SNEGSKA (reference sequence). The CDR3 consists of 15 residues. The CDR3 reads CSAREIAGVTDTQYF. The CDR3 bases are TGCAGTGCTAGAGAAATAGCGGGAGTTACGGATACGCAGTATTTT.

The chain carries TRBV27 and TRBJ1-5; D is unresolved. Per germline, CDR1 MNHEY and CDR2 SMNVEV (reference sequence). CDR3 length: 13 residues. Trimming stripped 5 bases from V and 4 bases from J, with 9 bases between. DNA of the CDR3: TGTGCCAGCAGTCGGGCCTTTAATCAGCCCCAGCATTTT. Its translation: CASSRAFNQPQHF.

The CDR3 is CASSQDRSTGELFF. The CDR3 DNA reads as TGCGCCAGCAGCCAAGACAGGTCCACCGGGGAGCTGTTTTTT. The chain uses TRBV4-1 and TRBJ2-2, with D unclear. CDR1 and CDR2 from the germline V gene are MGHRA and YSYEKL. The CDR3 sequence is 14 residues long. Trimming cost V 0 bases and J 4 bases, with 6 bases left between them.

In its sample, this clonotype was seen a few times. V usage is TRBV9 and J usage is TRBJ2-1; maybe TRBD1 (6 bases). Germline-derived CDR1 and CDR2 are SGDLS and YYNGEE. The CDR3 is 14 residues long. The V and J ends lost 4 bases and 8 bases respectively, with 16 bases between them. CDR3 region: CASSPSGTRDEQFF. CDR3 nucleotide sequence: TGTGCCAGCAGCCCCTCCGGGACACGGGATGAGCAGTTCTTC.

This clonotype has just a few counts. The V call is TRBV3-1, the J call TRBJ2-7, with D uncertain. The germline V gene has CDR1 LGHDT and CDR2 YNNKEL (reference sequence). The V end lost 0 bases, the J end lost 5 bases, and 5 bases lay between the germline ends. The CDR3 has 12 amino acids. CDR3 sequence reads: CASSQERNEQYF. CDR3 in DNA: TGTGCCAGCAGCCAAGAGCGAAACGAGCAGTACTTC.

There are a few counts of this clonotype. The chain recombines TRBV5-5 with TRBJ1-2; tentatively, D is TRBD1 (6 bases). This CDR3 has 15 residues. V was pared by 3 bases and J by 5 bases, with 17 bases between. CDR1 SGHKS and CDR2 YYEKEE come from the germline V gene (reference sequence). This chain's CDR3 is CASSSKTGPGYGYTF. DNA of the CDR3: TGTGCCAGCAGCTCGAAGACAGGCCCCGGGTATGGCTACACCTTC. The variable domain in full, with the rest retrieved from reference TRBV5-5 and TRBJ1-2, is DAGVTQSPTHLIKTRGQQVTLRCSPISGHKSVSWYQQVLGQGPQFIFQYYEKEERGRGNFPDRFSARQFPNYSSELNVNALLLGDSALYLCASSSKTGPGYGYTFGSGTRLTVV.

In DNA form, the CDR3 reads TGTGCCAGCAGCTTAGTTCTTAACAGGGGGCTCGACGGCTACACCTTC. Protein product: CASSLVLNRGLDGYTF. The V gene is TRBV7-9, the J gene TRBJ1-2; 9 bases align to TRBD1. Germline V gene lookup returns CDR1 SEHNR and CDR2 FQNEAQ (reference sequence). The CDR3 loop spans 16 amino acids. V gave up 1 base and J gave up 8 bases; unmatched junction bases: 11. The variable domain in full, with the rest retrieved from reference TRBV7-9 and TRBJ1-2, is DTGVSQNPRHKITKRGQNVTFRCDPISEHNRLYWYRQTLGQGPEFLTYFQNEAQLEKSRLLSDRFSAERPKGSFSTLEIQRTEQGDSAMYLCASSLVLNRGLDGYTFGSGTRLTVV.

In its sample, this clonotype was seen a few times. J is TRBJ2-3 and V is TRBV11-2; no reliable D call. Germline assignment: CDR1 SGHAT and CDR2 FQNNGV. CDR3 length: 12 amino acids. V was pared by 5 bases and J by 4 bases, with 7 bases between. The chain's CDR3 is CASSPGPDTQYF. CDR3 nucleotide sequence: TGTGCCAGCAGCCCCGGCCCAGATACGCAGTATTTT.

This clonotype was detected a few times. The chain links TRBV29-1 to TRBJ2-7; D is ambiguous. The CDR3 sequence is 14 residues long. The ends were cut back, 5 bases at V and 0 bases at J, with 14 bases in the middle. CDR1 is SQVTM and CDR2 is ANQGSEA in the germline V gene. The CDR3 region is CSVLMWDNSYEQYF. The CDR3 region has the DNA TGCAGCGTTTTAATGTGGGATAACTCCTACGAGCAGTACTTC.

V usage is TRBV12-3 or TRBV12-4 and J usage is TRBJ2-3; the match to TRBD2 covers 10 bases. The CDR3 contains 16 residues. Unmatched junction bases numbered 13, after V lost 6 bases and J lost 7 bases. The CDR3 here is CASSPLEASGSHTQYF. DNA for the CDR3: TGTGCCAGCAGCCCCCTCGAGGCTAGCGGGAGTCATACGCAGTATTTT.

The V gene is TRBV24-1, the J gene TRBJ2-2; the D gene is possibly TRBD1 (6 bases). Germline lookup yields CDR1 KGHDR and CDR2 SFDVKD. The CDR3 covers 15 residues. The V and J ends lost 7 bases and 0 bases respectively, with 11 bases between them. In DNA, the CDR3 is TGTGCCACCAGATCTTGGGGGCCGAACACCGGGGAGCTGTTTTTT. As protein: CATRSWGPNTGELFF.

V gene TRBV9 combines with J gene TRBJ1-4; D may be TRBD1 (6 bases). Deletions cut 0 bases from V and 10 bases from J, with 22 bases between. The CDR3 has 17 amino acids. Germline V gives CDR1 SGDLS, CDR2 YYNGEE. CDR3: CASSVESGQPSGRKLFF. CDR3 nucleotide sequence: TGTGCCAGCAGCGTAGAATCCGGACAGCCAAGTGGGAGAAAACTGTTTTTT. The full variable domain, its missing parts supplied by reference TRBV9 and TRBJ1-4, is DSGVTQTPKHLITATGQRVTLRCSPRSGDLSVYWYQQSLDQGLQFLIQYYNGEERAKGNILERFSAQQFPDLHSELNLSSLELGDSALYFCASSVESGQPSGRKLFFGSGTQLSVL.

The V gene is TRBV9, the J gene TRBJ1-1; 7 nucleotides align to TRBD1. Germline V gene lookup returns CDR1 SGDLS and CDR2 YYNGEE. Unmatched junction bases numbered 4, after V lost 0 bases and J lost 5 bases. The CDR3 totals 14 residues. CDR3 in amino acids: CASSVATRGTEAFF. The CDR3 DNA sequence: TGTGCCAGCAGCGTAGCTACCAGGGGGACTGAAGCTTTCTTT.

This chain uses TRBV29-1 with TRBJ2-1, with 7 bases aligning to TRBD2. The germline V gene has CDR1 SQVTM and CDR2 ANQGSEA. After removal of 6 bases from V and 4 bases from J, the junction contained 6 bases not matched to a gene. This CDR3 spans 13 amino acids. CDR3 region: CSVAGYAYNEQFF. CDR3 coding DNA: TGCAGCGTAGCGGGATATGCTTACAATGAGCAGTTCTTC.

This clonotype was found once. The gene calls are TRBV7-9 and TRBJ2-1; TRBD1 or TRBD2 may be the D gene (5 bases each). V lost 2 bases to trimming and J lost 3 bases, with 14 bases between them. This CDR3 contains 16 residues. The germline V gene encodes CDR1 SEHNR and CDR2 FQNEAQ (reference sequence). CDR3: CASSLSFGADYNEQFF. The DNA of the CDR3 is TGTGCCAGCAGCTTATCATTCGGGGCAGACTACAATGAGCAGTTCTTC.

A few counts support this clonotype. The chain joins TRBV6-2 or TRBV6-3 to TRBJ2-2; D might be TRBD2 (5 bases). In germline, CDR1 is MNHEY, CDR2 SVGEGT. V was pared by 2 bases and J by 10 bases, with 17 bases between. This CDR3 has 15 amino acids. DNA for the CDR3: TGTGCCAGCAGTTACCGTGCGGGTTTTCGATCGGAGCTGTTTTTT. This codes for CASSYRAGFRSELFF.

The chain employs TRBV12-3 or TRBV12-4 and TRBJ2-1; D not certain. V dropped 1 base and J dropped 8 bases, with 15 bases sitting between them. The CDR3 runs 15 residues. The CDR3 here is CASSLGDAGSYEQFF. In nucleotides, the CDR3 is TGTGCCAGCAGTTTAGGAGATGCCGGCAGCTATGAGCAGTTCTTC.

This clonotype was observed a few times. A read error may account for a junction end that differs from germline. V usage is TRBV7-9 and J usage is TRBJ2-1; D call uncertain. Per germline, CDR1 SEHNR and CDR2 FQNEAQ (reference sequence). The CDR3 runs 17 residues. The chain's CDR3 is CASSVAHRLEIYNEQFF. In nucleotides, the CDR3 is TGTGCCAGCAGCGTAGCCCACCGGCTAGAGATTTACAATGAGCAGTTCTTC.